Below are 31 T cell receptor beta chains sequenced from a single sample in a study of T cell repertoires in cytomegalovirus infection. For these receptors, no antigen is known. TCRdb reprocessed the reads via MiXCR and lists one record per CDR3 protein. The sample consists of 150,000 or so distinct CDR3 sequences, about 32% of them appearing once. The sample here was CD8+ T cells from cultured PBMCs, taken from culture after CMV antigen stimulation. The origin of the receptors is a human donor in good health (CMV status not recorded). Some clones in this sample may be carry-over from other donors' samples.

A remark on this clonotype: A read error is possible here, since a much larger clone lies one base away. The V call is TRBV7-3, the J call TRBJ2-7; D call uncertain. CDR1 is SGHTA and CDR2 is FQGTGA in the germline V gene. Trimming took 5 bases from V and 5 from J, leaving 10 bases between them. The CDR3 consists of 12 residues. The CDR3 region has the DNA TGTGCCAGCAGCCCCAGTGGGAACGAGCAGTACTTC. It translates to CASSPSGNEQYF.

This clonotype was recorded many times. The V gene is TRBV20-1, the J gene TRBJ1-1; no reliable D call. The CDR3 has 11 residues. The germline V gene encodes CDR1 DFQATT and CDR2 SNEGSKA (reference sequence). The V end was cut by 5 bases, the J end by 2 bases, with 6 bases between. CDR3 in amino acids: CSAWENTEAFF. CDR3 bases: TGCAGTGCTTGGGAAAACACTGAAGCTTTCTTT.

The V call is TRBV12-3 or TRBV12-4, the J call TRBJ2-2; 15 bases map to TRBD2. V lost 5 bases to trimming and J lost 4 bases; unmatched junction nucleotides: 8. CDR3 length equals 18 residues. CDR3 sequence: CASSPGLAGGSSTGELFF. The CDR3 bases are TGTGCCAGCAGTCCGGGACTAGCGGGGGGAAGTTCCACCGGGGAGCTGTTTTTT.

The chain carries TRBV9 and TRBJ2-1, with unresolved D. The CDR3 is 14 amino acids. Trimming stripped 4 bases from V and 4 bases from J, with 12 bases between. Germline V gene lookup returns CDR1 SGDLS and CDR2 YYNGEE. The DNA for the CDR3 is TGTGCCAGCAGCCAAGGTGAGAGGTACAATGAGCAGTTCTTC. Its translation: CASSQGERYNEQFF.

The genes are TRBV15 and TRBJ1-2, with D uncertain. The germline V and J ends were trimmed by 4 bases and 3 bases, with 12 bases remaining between them. From germline, CDR1 is LNHNV and CDR2 YYDKDF (reference sequence). The CDR3 loop spans 14 amino acids. CDR3: CATSKSSGDYGYTF. For the CDR3, the DNA is TGTGCCACCAGCAAAAGCAGTGGGGACTATGGCTACACCTTC.

This clonotype was counted many times. The DNA of the CDR3 is TGTGCCAGCTCATCCGACGTATTCTCCTACGAGCAGTACTTC. This sequence encodes CASSSDVFSYEQYF. The V and J genes are TRBV18 and TRBJ2-7; D remains ambiguous. The CDR3 runs to 14 residues. Germline CDR1 reads KGHSH; CDR2 reads LQKENI. The V gene lost 5 bases and the J gene lost 0 bases, with 11 bases spanning the gap.

The rearrangement joins TRBV9 to TRBJ2-3; 7 bases are a match to TRBD2. The CDR3 contains 15 residues. Trimming cost V 4 bases and J 2 bases; bases outside gene matches: 7. Germline lookup yields CDR1 SGDLS and CDR2 YYNGEE. The CDR3 DNA is TGTGCCAGCAGCACTCGGACTAGAAACACAGATACGCAGTATTTT. This translates into CASSTRTRNTDTQYF.

This clonotype was detected ten times or more. The V call is TRBV9, the J call TRBJ2-7; D not resolved. V lost 0 bases and J 2 bases, leaving 6 bases between the germline ends. CDR1 is SGDLS and CDR2 is YYNGEE in the germline V gene. The CDR3 spans 13 residues. CDR3 nucleotide sequence: TGTGCCAGCAGCGTAGGGTTAACCTACGAGCAGTACTTC. As protein: CASSVGLTYEQYF.

This rearrangement joins TRBV29-1 to TRBJ1-1, with D unclear. The CDR3 extends over 13 amino acids. The V end lost 4 bases, the J end lost 2 bases, and 11 bases lay between the germline ends. Per germline, CDR1 SQVTM and CDR2 ANQGSEA. In DNA form, the CDR3 reads TGCAGCGTTGTCAAGGGCTTCAACACTGAAGCTTTCTTT. Translating gives CSVVKGFNTEAFF.

This chain joins TRBV7-9 and TRBJ1-3; 8 bases are shared with TRBD1. The CDR3 is made up of 15 amino acids. Germline trimming cut 5 bases from V and 3 bases from J; bases unmatched to any gene: 6. Germline V gene data show CDR1 as SEHNR and CDR2 as FQNEAQ (reference sequence). The CDR3 protein is CASSPDRGGGNTIYF. CDR3 coding DNA: TGTGCCAGCAGCCCTGACAGGGGAGGTGGAAACACCATATATTTT.

The chain combines TRBV7-9 with TRBJ2-3, with TRBD2 matching 11 bases. Germline loops: CDR1 SEHNR, CDR2 FQNEAQ (reference sequence). The CDR3 contains 15 residues. J gave up 4 bases and V 3 bases, and 3 bases lay outside the gene matches. CDR3 bases: TGTGCCAGCAGCTTTAGCGGGGGGGGGGCAGATACGCAGTATTTT. Translation gives CASSFSGGGADTQYF.

The chain has TRBV5-1 and TRBJ1-6; perhaps TRBD1 as D (5 bases). The V and J ends lost 6 bases and 6 bases respectively, with 16 bases between them. Germline CDR1 and CDR2: SGHRS and YFSETQ. The CDR3 runs to 15 residues. The CDR3 nucleotides read TGCGCCAGCAACCCGGACGGGGGAAGTAATTCACCCCTCCACTTT. Its translation: CASNPDGGSNSPLHF.

The chain combines TRBV14 with TRBJ1-2, with D perhaps TRBD1 (6 bases). This CDR3 spans 15 amino acids. The V end lost 4 bases, the J end lost 5 bases, and 17 bases lay between the germline ends. Germline CDR1 and CDR2: SGHDN and FVKESK. The CDR3 DNA is TGTGCCAGCAGCCGAGATACAGGGCGCCTGTATGGCTACACCTTC. This sequence encodes CASSRDTGRLYGYTF.

This rearrangement joins TRBV7-9 to TRBJ1-4; 10 nucleotides align to TRBD1. V trimming: 3 bases; J trimming: 3 bases; junction bases outside the gene matches: 13. The germline V gene encodes CDR1 SEHNR and CDR2 FQNEAQ (reference sequence). The CDR3 spans 19 residues. The CDR3 here is CASSFSISGTGVSNEKLFF. CDR3 bases: TGTGCCAGCAGCTTTAGTATATCCGGGACAGGGGTTTCTAATGAAAAACTGTTTTTT.

V is TRBV6-5 and J is TRBJ2-3, with D perhaps matching TRBD2 (7 bases). CDR1 is MNHEY and CDR2 is SVGAGI in the germline V gene. The V gene lost 6 bases and the J gene lost 0 bases, with 13 bases spanning the gap. The CDR3 is made up of 15 amino acids. CDR3 coding DNA: TGTGCCAGCAGCGTCGGGGGGCCGAGCACAGATACGCAGTATTTT. Translation gives CASSVGGPSTDTQYF.

This sequence joins TRBV10-2 and TRBJ2-7, with 11 bases matching TRBD2. This CDR3 contains 15 residues. Germline values: CDR1 WSHSY, CDR2 SAAADI. V lost 6 bases to trimming and J lost 2 bases; unmatched junction nucleotides: 6. CDR3 in DNA: TGCGCCAGCAGCGATCTAGCGGGGGGACCCTACGAGCAGTACTTC. Translated: CASSDLAGGPYEQYF.

The chain has TRBV6-2 or TRBV6-3 and TRBJ1-1, with D unclear. The germline V gene has CDR1 MNHEY and CDR2 SVGEGT. The ends were cut back, 2 bases at V and 8 bases at J, with 12 bases in the middle. This CDR3 is 13 amino acids long. Written as DNA, the CDR3 is TGTGCCAGCAGTTACGCCAGCGGCTCCGAAGCTTTCTTT. It is translated as CASSYASGSEAFF.

The chain employs TRBV27 and TRBJ1-1; D is uncertain. The CDR3 is made up of 12 amino acids. The ends were cut back, 6 bases at V and 4 bases at J, with 9 bases in the middle. Germline values: CDR1 MNHEY, CDR2 SMNVEV (reference sequence). CDR3 amino acids: CASSQRGTEAFF. DNA of the CDR3: TGTGCCAGCAGCCAACGAGGCACTGAAGCTTTCTTT.

The sample holds many counts of this clonotype. The chain links TRBV6-1 to TRBJ2-2; D unresolved. Trimming cost V 3 bases and J 6 bases, with 11 bases left between them. Germline lookup yields CDR1 MNHNS and CDR2 SASEGT. This CDR3 is 14 amino acids long. The CDR3 spells CASSDLFPPGELFF. CDR3 coding DNA: TGTGCCAGCAGTGACCTCTTTCCCCCCGGGGAGCTGTTTTTT.

A few counts support this clonotype. This sequence joins TRBV4-2 and TRBJ1-2; no reliable D call. Trimming shortened V by 0 bases and J by 1 base, and 12 bases separated the two germline ends. CDR1 LGHNA and CDR2 YNFKEQ come from the germline V gene. The CDR3 loop spans 16 amino acids. Written as DNA, the CDR3 is TGTGCCAGCAGCCAAGATCCGGCAGGAGATAACTATGGCTACACCTTC. It encodes CASSQDPAGDNYGYTF.

V and J are TRBV29-1 and TRBJ1-5; possibly TRBD1 for D (6 bases). The CDR3 has 15 residues. V dropped 6 bases and J dropped 4 bases, with 19 bases sitting between them. CDR1 is SQVTM, CDR2 ANQGSEA, per germline. Written as DNA, the CDR3 is TGCAGCGTCCTAGGGGGGGCTGAAGGAAATCAGCCCCAGCATTTT. It codes for CSVLGGAEGNQPQHF.

There are a few counts of this clonotype. This sequence joins TRBV5-4 and TRBJ2-7, with TRBD1 as a possible D gene (6 bases). This CDR3 spans 14 amino acids. V gave up 4 bases and J gave up 2 bases, with 13 bases separating them. The germline V gene has CDR1 SGHNT and CDR2 YYREEE (reference sequence). The CDR3 sequence is CASSTQDRPYEQYF. Here the CDR3 DNA reads TGTGCCAGCAGCACCCAGGACAGACCCTACGAGCAGTACTTC.

This clonotype occurred a few times. The chain joins TRBV5-4 to TRBJ2-3, with D possibly matching TRBD1 (5 bases). Germline V lookup: CDR1 SGHNT, CDR2 YYREEE (reference sequence). The CDR3 length is 15 residues. Trimming removed 1 base from V and 2 bases from J, with 11 bases in between. DNA of the CDR3: TGTGCCAGCAGCTTGTGGGGCGGTATCACAGATACGCAGTATTTT. It specifies CASSLWGGITDTQYF.

This clonotype has only a few counts. This rearrangement joins TRBV5-4 to TRBJ2-2; TRBD1 is a possible D gene (7 bases). The CDR3 is 15 residues long. Germline values: CDR1 SGHNT, CDR2 YYREEE (reference sequence). V was cut by 4 bases and J by 1 base, with 11 bases left in between. CDR3 in amino acids: CASSGGTVNTGELFF. In DNA form, the CDR3 reads TGTGCCAGCAGCGGAGGGACAGTGAACACCGGGGAGCTGTTTTTT.

This clonotype has more than one count but fewer than ten. In DNA, the CDR3 is TGCGCCAGCAGCCAAGCTTTTGGTCTGGGACAGCTTTCGTATGGCTACACCTTC. Amino acids: CASSQAFGLGQLSYGYTF. The genes are TRBV4-1 and TRBJ1-2; TRBD1 matches at 7 bases. This CDR3 has 18 amino acids. The germline gives CDR1 MGHRA, CDR2 YSYEKL. J gave up 5 bases and V 1 base, and 16 bases lay outside the gene matches.

The table lists this clonotype with a few counts. The chain carries TRBV27 and TRBJ1-1, with 8 bases aligning to TRBD1. V lost 6 bases, J lost 1 base, and 4 bases stayed unmatched. CDR3 length equals 14 residues. Per the germline V gene, CDR1 is MNHEY and CDR2 is SMNVEV (reference sequence). CDR3 DNA sequence: TGTGCCAGCAGGATCACAGGGGGGAACACTGAAGCTTTCTTT. It is translated as CASRITGGNTEAFF.

This clonotype was recorded once. V is TRBV18 and J is TRBJ1-1, with 9 bases identical to TRBD1. The junction had 10 bases not matched to a gene; V was cut back by 4 bases and J by 4 bases. Germline CDR1 KGHSH, CDR2 LQKENI. This CDR3 is 16 amino acids long. DNA for the CDR3: TGTGCCAGCTCACTAATCCGGGACAGGGTCGGCACTGAAGCTTTCTTT. Translation: CASSLIRDRVGTEAFF.

This clonotype appeared a few times. The chain joins TRBV5-4 to TRBJ2-2; 11 bases align to TRBD2. Trimming cost V 3 bases and J 4 bases; bases outside gene matches: 8. This CDR3 is built from 17 residues. Per germline, CDR1 SGHNT and CDR2 YYREEE (reference sequence). CDR3: CASSSPLAGGSTGELFF. The CDR3, as DNA: TGTGCCAGCAGCTCTCCTCTAGCGGGGGGATCCACCGGGGAGCTGTTTTTT.

The chain recombines TRBV7-6 with TRBJ1-1, with TRBD1 matching 8 bases. This CDR3 is built from 13 residues. V shed 4 bases and J 7 bases; nucleotides not matched to a gene: 5. Germline V gene sequence: CDR1 SGHVS, CDR2 FNYEAQ. CDR3 in amino acids: CASSSGQGDEAFF. The DNA for the CDR3 is TGTGCCAGCAGCTCCGGACAGGGAGATGAAGCTTTCTTT.

V usage is TRBV12-5 and J usage is TRBJ1-2; unclear D gene. Trimming pared 7 bases from V and 8 bases from J, leaving 14 bases between. The CDR3 has 12 amino acids. The germline V gene encodes CDR1 LGHNT and CDR2 FRNRAP. The CDR3 DNA follows: TGTGCTAGTGCCATCCCGGGGAGCGGCTACACCTTC. The encoded protein is CASAIPGSGYTF.

This clonotype was seen a few times. The chain combines TRBV15 with TRBJ2-3; possibly TRBD1 or TRBD2 for D (5 bases each). Germline loops: CDR1 LNHNV, CDR2 YYDKDF (reference sequence). Trimming took 7 bases from V and 1 from J, leaving 18 bases between them. The CDR3 runs to 16 residues. The CDR3 DNA reads as TGTGCCACCACTGAGGGGATGTTATTCGGCACAGATACGCAGTATTTT. It yields the protein CATTEGMLFGTDTQYF.